These T cell receptor beta chains were read from a single sample in a study of CD8 T cells in ankylosing spondylitis. TCRdb reanalysed the 5' RACE reads using MiXCR and keeps one entry per CDR3 protein. The sample includes hundreds of thousands of distinct CDR3 sequences, 12% of them seen just once. The sequenced sample was blood, either unsorted or a sorted T cell fraction (not recorded which). The receptors come from a male donor with ankylosing spondylitis. The CDR3 runs from the conserved cysteine through the conserved F or W. Each record gives: clone size, D gene, V gene, J gene, CDR3 protein, CDR3 DNA. A D gene is named only where the DNA matches it firmly. Clone size is shown for a subset of rows, as once, few, many or a class of expanded clone.

few	-	TRBV29-1	TRBJ2-2	CSGRLGWGGGELFF	TGCAGCGGACGCCTGGGGTGGGGCGGAGGGGAGCTGTTTTTT
few	TRBD2	TRBV7-2	TRBJ2-5	CASSGRGEETQYF	TGTGCCAGCAGCGGACGGGGGGAAGAGACCCAGTACTTC
many	-	TRBV7-2	TRBJ2-7	CASSLVPDTTYEQYF	TGTGCCAGCAGCTTAGTCCCTGACACCACCTACGAGCAGTACTTC
few	-	TRBV6-1	TRBJ1-1	CASRRTITDTEAFF	TGTGCCAGCAGGCGGACCATTACGGACACTGAAGCTTTCTTT
few	TRBD1	TRBV7-2	TRBJ2-1	CASSPDRGGMNEQFF	TGTGCCAGCAGCCCCGACAGGGGTGGTATGAATGAGCAGTTCTTC
many	TRBD2	TRBV12-3/TRBV12-4	TRBJ2-1	CASSFGLAGDEQFF	TGTGCCAGCAGTTTCGGGCTAGCGGGAGATGAGCAGTTCTTC
many	-	TRBV18	TRBJ2-1	CASSPIGQNNEQFF	TGTGCCAGCTCACCTATTGGACAGAACAATGAGCAGTTCTTC
-	-	TRBV7-9	TRBJ2-5	CASSLGLTRGETQYF	TGTGCCAGCAGCTTAGGCCTAACCCGGGGAGAGACCCAGTACTTC
-	TRBD2	TRBV7-6	TRBJ2-3	CASSSRLAGTQYF	TGTGCCAGCAGCTCCCGACTAGCGGGCACGCAGTATTTT
-	-	TRBV7-9	TRBJ1-1	CASSPSPSTEAFF	TGTGCCAGCAGCCCCTCCCCTAGCACTGAAGCTTTCTTT
-	-	TRBV29-1	TRBJ1-1	CSATMDTEAFF	TGCAGCGCTACTATGGACACTGAAGCTTTCTTT
-	-	TRBV20-1	TRBJ2-5	CSARDARGFGETQYF	TGCAGTGCTAGAGACGCTCGGGGATTCGGGGAGACCCAGTACTTC
few	TRBD2	TRBV6-2/TRBV6-3	TRBJ2-1	CASSFESTSGSVYNEQFF	TGTGCCAGCAGTTTCGAGAGTACTAGCGGGAGTGTGTACAATGAGCAGTTCTTC
-	TRBD2	TRBV27	TRBJ2-4	CASRGLAGVTGNIQYF	TGTGCCAGCAGAGGACTAGCGGGGGTCACCGGAAACATTCAGTACTTC
-	-	TRBV6-2/TRBV6-3	TRBJ2-6	CASSYIRGFGANVLTF	TGTGCCAGCAGTTACATCAGGGGCTTTGGGGCCAACGTCCTGACTTTC
-	-	TRBV7-2	TRBJ2-7	CASSVRADGEQYF	TGTGCCAGCAGCGTTCGAGCGGATGGCGAGCAGTACTTC
few	TRBD1	TRBV7-9	TRBJ2-3	CASSLGDRELRSDTQYF	TGTGCCAGCAGCTTAGGGGACAGGGAACTCAGGTCAGATACGCAGTATTTT
many	-	TRBV12-3/TRBV12-4	TRBJ1-1	CASSLPVRDTEAFF	TGTGCCAGCAGTCTTCCCGTGAGGGACACTGAAGCTTTCTTT
few	-	TRBV7-6	TRBJ2-3	CASSLWGDSSTDTQYF	TGTGCCAGCAGCCTCTGGGGAGATTCAAGCACAGATACGCAGTATTTT
many	TRBD2	TRBV4-3	TRBJ2-1	CASSQVAGLRNEQFF	TGCGCCAGCAGCCAAGTTGCGGGACTACGGAATGAGCAGTTCTTC
few	-	TRBV29-1	TRBJ1-2	CSVEEWFNGYTF	TGCAGCGTTGAGGAATGGTTTAATGGCTACACCTTC
few	TRBD2	TRBV20-1	TRBJ2-2	CSARPGLAGVNTGELFF	TGCAGTGCTAGACCGGGACTAGCGGGAGTCAACACCGGGGAGCTGTTTTTT
few	TRBD2	TRBV6-5	TRBJ2-3	CASSYSAAGVVDTQYF	TGTGCCAGCAGTTACTCGGCAGCGGGGGTGGTAGATACGCAGTATTTT
many	TRBD1	TRBV7-2	TRBJ1-4	CASSLTGPTNEKLFF	TGTGCCAGCAGCTTGACAGGGCCAACTAATGAAAAACTGTTTTTT
-	TRBD1	TRBV10-3	TRBJ1-1	CAIRLDRDTEAFF	TGTGCCATCAGGTTGGACAGGGACACTGAAGCTTTCTTT
-	TRBD2	TRBV20-1	TRBJ2-1	CSADRLAGGLEEQFF	TGCAGTGCTGACCGACTAGCGGGAGGGCTCGAGGAGCAGTTCTTC
many	-	TRBV5-1	TRBJ1-1	CASSIEGVDTEAFF	TGCGCCAGCAGCATCGAGGGGGTGGACACTGAAGCTTTCTTT
many	-	TRBV7-9	TRBJ2-3	CASSFVSSTDTQYF	TGTGCCAGCAGCTTTGTTTCTAGCACAGATACGCAGTATTTT
many	TRBD2	TRBV5-1	TRBJ2-3	CASSFTPLAGGGDTQYF	TGCGCCAGCAGCTTTACTCCTCTAGCGGGAGGCGGTGATACGCAGTATTTT
few	TRBD1	TRBV6-5	TRBJ1-1	CASSYLSTGDTEAFF	TGTGCCAGCAGTTACTTGAGTACAGGGGACACTGAAGCTTTCTTT
-	-	TRBV20-1	TRBJ2-1	CSARPARHDEQFF	TGCAGTGCTAGACCCGCTAGACATGATGAGCAGTTCTTC
many	-	TRBV10-1	TRBJ2-7	CASSESAYLSYEQYF	TGCGCCAGCAGTGAGTCGGCATACCTCTCCTACGAGCAGTACTTC
-	-	TRBV10-2	TRBJ2-7	CASLDRMTYEQYF	TGCGCCAGCCTTGACAGGATGACCTACGAGCAGTACTTC
few	-	TRBV4-2	TRBJ2-7	CASSQEGPDFSFYEQYF	TGTGCCAGCAGCCAAGAAGGACCGGATTTTTCTTTCTACGAGCAGTACTTC
-	-	TRBV20-1	TRBJ1-4	CSAKPLIGTGEKLFF	TGCAGTGCAAAGCCATTAATCGGGACTGGGGAAAAACTGTTTTTT
few	TRBD2	TRBV6-1	TRBJ2-5	CAVRTSGKETQYF	TGTGCCGTCAGGACTAGCGGGAAAGAGACCCAGTACTTC
few	-	TRBV29-1	TRBJ2-1	CSVETVTYNEQFF	TGCAGCGTGGAGACAGTTACCTACAATGAGCAGTTCTTC
-	TRBD1	TRBV18	TRBJ2-6	CASSPRTGNSGANVLTF	TGTGCCAGCTCTCCGAGGACAGGGAACTCTGGGGCCAACGTCCTGACTTTC
-	-	TRBV12-3/TRBV12-4	TRBJ2-1	CASSLGGSAYNEQFF	TGTGCCAGCAGTTTGGGGGGTTCTGCCTACAATGAGCAGTTCTTC
-	-	TRBV2	TRBJ2-1	CASSELAGREFF	TGTGCCAGCAGTGAACTTGCGGGAAGGGAGTTCTTC
few	-	TRBV27	TRBJ2-3	CASSLLAVFTDTQYF	TGTGCCAGCAGTTTACTGGCGGTATTCACAGATACGCAGTATTTT
-	-	TRBV18	TRBJ1-1	CASSLSAGMNTEAFF	TGTGCCAGCTCACTCTCGGCGGGTATGAACACTGAAGCTTTCTTT
few	TRBD1	TRBV10-3	TRBJ1-1	CATSVIRTDREAFF	TGTGCCACGTCTGTTATTAGGACGGACAGGGAAGCTTTCTTT
-	TRBD2	TRBV29-1	TRBJ2-1	CSALGSGGSSYNEQFF	TGCAGCGCCCTTGGAAGCGGGGGTTCCTCCTACAATGAGCAGTTCTTC
many	-	TRBV12-3/TRBV12-4	TRBJ2-5	CASSWTQGGQETQYF	TGTGCCAGCAGTTGGACGCAAGGAGGGCAAGAGACCCAGTACTTC
-	-	TRBV20-1	TRBJ2-5	CSARRALETQYF	TGCAGTGCTAGAAGAGCCTTGGAGACCCAGTACTTC
-	-	TRBV28	TRBJ1-6	CARGRSSYNSPLHF	TGTGCCAGGGGGCGGAGCTCCTATAATTCACCCCTCCACTTT
many	-	TRBV9	TRBJ2-5	CASSVREETQYF	TGTGCCAGCAGCGTCCGGGAAGAGACCCAGTACTTC
-	TRBD1	TRBV7-2	TRBJ2-1	CASKDRVYNEQFF	TGTGCCAGCAAGGACAGGGTTTACAATGAGCAGTTCTTC
-	-	TRBV5-6	TRBJ1-5	CASSLEPDQHQHF	TGTGCCAGCAGCTTGGAGCCGGATCAGCACCAGCATTTT
-	-	TRBV5-1	TRBJ1-1	CASSFQEGNTEAFF	TGCGCCAGCAGCTTCCAGGAAGGAAACACTGAAGCTTTCTTT
-	-	TRBV28	TRBJ2-3	CASSAMGVTQYF	TGTGCCAGCAGCGCCATGGGGGTTACGCAGTATTTT
many	TRBD2	TRBV4-3	TRBJ2-1	CASSQTPTSGRINEQFF	TGCGCCAGCAGCCAAACGCCGACTAGCGGGAGGATCAATGAGCAGTTCTTC
-	TRBD2	TRBV20-1	TRBJ2-7	CSARAGGPSEQYF	TGCAGTGCCCGTGCGGGGGGGCCTTCCGAGCAGTACTTC
-	-	TRBV4-2	TRBJ2-2	CASSRGTTGELFF	TGTGCCAGCAGCCGCGGGACTACCGGGGAGCTGTTTTTT
-	-	TRBV27	TRBJ2-7	CASSLSFDRFYEQYF	TGTGCCAGCAGTTTATCATTCGACAGATTCTACGAGCAGTACTTC
few	-	TRBV6-1	TRBJ1-1	CASRERRENTEAFF	TGTGCCAGCAGGGAAAGACGGGAGAACACTGAAGCTTTCTTT